This TCR beta chain is drawn from a study of long-term antiretroviral therapy in people with HIV (dated by TCRdb to 2022 to 2024). About the investigation overall: Collection of the earliest samples took place about a decade ahead of the 2015 WHO recommendation for immediate ART, at a time when ART was typically delayed until CD4 counts fell. Among the approximately 32 participants with HIV, ten to twelve were female. A retrospective serial study tested whether ART initiation and durable HIV suppression were associated with changes in peripheral blood TRB repertoire composition and diversity. No cross-contamination during QIAcube processing was shown when test extractions of a monoclonal T-cell line were performed alongside about 33 polyclonal samples. A total of roughly 180 cryopreserved PBMC samples were contributed to the cohort by 30 adults with confirmed HIV infection, with samples collected serially over a mean of about 6 years (range 1-12).

Trimming removed 0 bases from V and 0 bases from J, leaving 15 bases between the germline ends. The cysteine opens and the phenylalanine closes a CDR3 of 17 amino acids. The entry retains the CDR3 DNA only, 51 bases that are in frame from base 1. Reading the germline V gene gives CDR1 LGHNA and CDR2 YNFKEQ. Participants were included only if at least one PBMC sample before ART initiation and at least two post-ART samples were available. Treatment was received in the United States of America by all participants with HIV. Before DNA extraction, cryopreserved samples of about 0.95-11 million PBMC were thawed and then washed. At the time of the earliest PBMC sample, participants with HIV were aged between roughly 20 and 60 years. PBMC samples from each participant spanned 1-4 timepoints before ART initiation and 2-8 timepoints after ART initiation, with a median of 7 samples. Serial HIV viral load, CD4+ T-cell count, ART history and demographic data were obtained for every participant. Genomic DNA was extracted from unsorted PBMC with a Qiagen kit on a QIAcube, with processing performed in batches of 12 samples.

Study-level results and caveats: Because pre-ART samples had limited cell numbers, unsorted PBMC were profiled rather than sorted CD4+ and CD8+ T cells. Compared with controls, HIV repertoires had narrower CDR3 length ranges, and the network structure pointed to an antigen-experienced repertoire that shifted only slightly toward naive after ART. At every time point, the repertoire was dominated by expanded TRB clones first identified before ART initiation, although this dominance fluctuated and, in many PLHIV, declined after ART. No data were available on ART adherence, viral resistance or therapy changes, limiting inferences about post-ART repertoire changes. Owing to limited PBMC availability, only the TCR beta chain was sequenced, without alpha chain pairing. The samples were dated from about 2004 to 2018, and the ART regimens that were used may be less effective than current ART regimens. A significant increase in TRB diversity was found to be associated with ART initiation, although TRB diversity was observed to remain significantly below that of transplant donor controls even after long-term ART.

Concerning this clone itself: Which antigen it targets is not known. Base qualities are not at hand, and no much larger clone is one base apart.

The immunoSEQ hsTCRB v3.0 assay was used at survey level resolution to sequence the TRB variable region. The target sequencing depth for TRB was about 40,000-55,000 T-cell genomes per sample. Pooled TRB libraries were sequenced on an Illumina MiSeq with a v3 150-cycle kit. As for the original processing: Repertoire analysis ran in R within a reproducible Nextflow workflow covering QC, data transformation and analysis. LymphoSeq2, an R package for exploring AIRR-Seq data, was used to implement custom analyses. A few samples yielding fewer than 5000 total TRB sequences were excluded, leaving roughly 200 analyzed HIV repertoires. Of the 188 retained HIV repertoires, over 55 were collected before and around 130 after ART initiation. Repertoires were downsampled to 5000 TRB nucleotide sequences, and summary statistics were averaged over 100 downsampling iterations. TRB sequences were retained for analysis only if CDR3 regions of at least seven amino acids were present. Diversity was assessed using a clonality score derived from Shannon entropy and using the Gini coefficient. In the repertoire networks, any two of the top 5000 CDR3 amino acid sequences were linked whenever the two sequences differed by an edit distance of one. GLIPH2 predicted antigen specificity groups and MHC restriction for TRB CDR3 amino acid sequences. CDR3 amino acid sequences were matched against VDJdb and McPAS-TCR to flag known CMV, EBV, HIV or tissue antigen associations. Pre-ART, post-ART and control groups were compared with Wilcoxon signed-rank tests and Holm-Bonferroni correction. TCRdb took this table from immuneACCESS and kept in-frame rearrangements with V and J called. Such tables lack part of the clones; where checked against another copy, unresolved V genes explain under half of the gap, and the rest is unexplained. V, J and clone size derive from that table, while D and trimming were established from the DNA sequence. A total of tens of thousands of clones appear in this sample, around 80% of them only once. Approximately 4.8% of the sample lies in the top ten.

Material: unsorted PBMCs, obtained 0.5 years after starting antiretroviral therapy. The clonotype originates from a woman in her thirties or forties with HIV. Recombination connected TRBV4-2 to TRBJ2-7; TRBD1 could be the D gene, as 6 bases match. The DNA is as follows: TGTGCCAGCAGCCAAGATCCCCCTTTGGACAGCTCCTACGAGCAGTACTTC. It encodes CASSQDPPLDSSYEQYF.